This T cell receptor beta chain is from a study of spatial heterogeneity in lung cancer. Study context: On average, each unique TCR and UMI combination appeared more than ten times in raw reads. Overall study findings and caveats: Among blood samples, ubiquitous expanded tumor TCRs appeared more at resection than at follow-up.

Each CDR3 protein is one row after TCRdb ran MiXCR on the 5' RACE reads. The table has 35,000 to 55,000 distinct CDR3 sequences, roughly 13% seen once. Germline CDR1 reads SNHLY; CDR2 reads FYNNEI. CDR3 length: 14 amino acids. Time point in this sample: sample taken at primary tumor resection. Samples were donated by 72 untreated early-stage non-small cell lung cancer patients. Whole RNA was taken from tumor, nontumor lung or frozen PBMC; it was then sequenced unsorted. For this clonotype: Its antigen is unknown. At one end the junction does not follow the germline gene, possibly because of a read error.

The clonotype originates from a male donor with early-stage non-small cell lung cancer. The V gene is TRBV2, the J gene TRBJ1-1, with D maybe TRBD1 (5 bases). Here the sequenced sample was PBMCs, taken at surgery. CDR3 amino acids: CASTLEGRGTEVFF. CDR3 bases: TGTGCCAGCACTTTGGAGGGTCGGGGCACTGAAGTTTTCTTT.